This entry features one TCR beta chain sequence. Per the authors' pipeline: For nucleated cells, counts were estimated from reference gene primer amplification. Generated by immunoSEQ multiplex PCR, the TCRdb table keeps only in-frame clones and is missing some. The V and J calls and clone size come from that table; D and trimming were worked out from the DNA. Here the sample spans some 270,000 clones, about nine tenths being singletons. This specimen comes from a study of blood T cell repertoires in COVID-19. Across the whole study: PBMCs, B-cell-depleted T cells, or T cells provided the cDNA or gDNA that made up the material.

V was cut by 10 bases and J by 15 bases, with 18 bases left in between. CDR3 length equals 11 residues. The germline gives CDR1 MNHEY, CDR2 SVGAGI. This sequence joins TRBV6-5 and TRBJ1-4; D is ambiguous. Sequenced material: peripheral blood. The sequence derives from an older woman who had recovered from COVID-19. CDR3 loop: CATYSGKELFF. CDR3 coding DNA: TGTGCCACCTACTCCGGGAAGGAATTGTTTTTT.